A single sample gave rise to the 14 T cell receptor beta chains below, sequenced in a study of OX40 agonist ivuxolimab in advanced cancers. Profiled with immunoSEQ multiplex PCR; TCRdb holds only in-frame clones, not every one. The repertoire includes approximately 89,000 clones, nearly 90% of them detected once, and approximately 0.3% sits in the top ten. The sample in question was CD4+ or CD8+ T cells sorted from blood, obtained in a trial of the OX40 agonist ivuxolimab. The receptors come from an adult with an advanced solid tumor such as melanoma, head and neck, liver or kidney cancer.

The genes are TRBV19 and TRBJ1-1; 10 bases match TRBD1. Germline CDR1 and CDR2: LNHDA and SQIVND (reference sequence). The CDR3 is made up of 14 amino acids. V dropped 5 bases and J dropped 6; count of bases not matched to a gene: 6. CDR3 DNA sequence: TGTGCCAGTAGTCGGGGACAGGGGTCGCCTGAAGCTTTCTTT. Translation gives CASSRGQGSPEAFF.

The chain is built from TRBV21-1 and TRBJ2-5; TRBD2 was called by the table and not checked on the DNA. TRBV21-1 is assigned pseudogene status. The CDR3 contains 15 residues. CDR3 DNA: TGTGCCAGCAGGGCTAGCGGCCCTCACGACCGGGCCCAGTACTTC. It specifies CASRASGPHDRAQYF.

The rearrangement links TRBV19 to TRBJ1-1; no definite D call. Trimming took 5 bases from V and 1 from J, leaving 20 bases between them. The V gene's germline CDR1 is LNHDA and CDR2 SQIVND (reference sequence). The CDR3 loop spans 17 amino acids. CDR3 in amino acids: CASSDGPLSLQNTEAFF. In DNA, the CDR3 is TGTGCCAGTAGTGACGGTCCTCTTTCTCTTCAGAACACTGAAGCTTTCTTT.

The table lists this clone with a count of one. The V call is TRBV18, the J call TRBJ1-1; D possibly corresponds to TRBD1 (5 bases). Germline V gives CDR1 KGHSH, CDR2 LQKENI. The CDR3 has 16 residues. Trimming took off 4 bases at V and 0 bases at J, with 15 bases between the two ends. CDR3 DNA sequence: TGTGCCAGCTCACTGAACAGGTGGGCAATGAACACTGAAGCTTTCTTT. As protein: CASSLNRWAMNTEAFF.

V and J are TRBV6-1 and TRBJ1-1; 8 bases line up with TRBD1. The germline V gene has CDR1 MNHNS and CDR2 SASEGT. Trimming took 5 bases from V and 6 from J; bases not matched to a gene: 8. This CDR3 is built from 14 residues. The CDR3 DNA sequence: TGTGCCAGCAGTACAACAGGGGGAGTAGCTGAAGCTTTCTTT. Amino acid sequence: CASSTTGGVAEAFF.

The chain has TRBV2 and TRBJ1-5; 8 bases line up with TRBD1. The V segment lost 8 bases and the J segment 6 bases; nucleotides outside the gene matches: 12. Germline lookup yields CDR1 SNHLY and CDR2 FYNNEI. This CDR3 has 15 residues. CDR3 loop: CASRQDRERSQPQHF. CDR3 coding DNA: TGTGCCAGCCGTCAGGACAGGGAAAGGTCTCAGCCCCAGCATTTT. The whole variable domain, filled in from reference TRBV2 and TRBJ1-5, reads EPEVTQTPSHQVTQMGQEVILRCVPISNHLYFYWYRQILGQKVEFLVSFYNNEISEKSEIFDDQFSVERPDGSNFTLKIRSTKLEDSAMYFCASRQDRERSQPQHFGDGTRLSIL.

The J gene is TRBJ1-2, the V gene TRBV19; D call uncertain. Germline V lookup: CDR1 LNHDA, CDR2 SQIVND (reference sequence). The V end was cut by 4 bases, the J end by 8 bases, with 14 bases between. The CDR3 contains 13 residues. CDR3 DNA: TGTGCCAGTAGTACCCGAGACATATCCGGCTACACCTTC. Its protein product is CASSTRDISGYTF. Full variable domain (remainder filled in from reference TRBV19 and TRBJ1-2): DGGITQSPKYLFRKEGQNVTLSCEQNLNHDAMYWYRQDPGQGLRLIYYSQIVNDFQKGDIAEGYSVSREKKESFPLTVTSAQKNPTAFYLCASSTRDISGYTFGSGTRLTVV.

Only one count was recorded for this clone. Other DNA sequences within the sample encode an identical CDR3. The rearrangement uses TRBV27 and TRBJ1-4; weak D call: TRBD1 (5 bases). V was shortened by 2 bases and J by 5 bases, with 15 bases between the two germline ends. There are 16 residues in the CDR3. CDR1 MNHEY and CDR2 SMNVEV come from the germline V gene (reference sequence). The CDR3 nucleotides are TGTGCCAGCAGTTTAGGCTTGGGGGGAACCAATGAAAAACTGTTTTTT. Protein product: CASSLGLGGTNEKLFF.

This clone came up once. The genes are TRBV5-4 and TRBJ2-3; 9 positions match TRBD2. The CDR3 is 14 amino acids. V trimming: 6 bases; J trimming: 4 bases; junction bases outside the gene matches: 6. CDR1 and CDR2 (germline): SGHNT, YYREEE (reference sequence). The CDR3 sequence: CASTVWTSADTQYF. The CDR3 bases are TGTGCCAGCACCGTTTGGACTAGCGCAGATACGCAGTATTTT.

The chain joins TRBV5-4 to TRBJ2-2, with 9 bases lining up with TRBD1. The CDR3 loop spans 15 amino acids. Looked up from germline, CDR1 is SGHNT and CDR2 is YYREEE (reference sequence). J was trimmed by 5 bases and V by 4 bases; bases with no gene match: 6. For the CDR3, the DNA is TGTGCCAGCAGCCGTACAGGGGGCGGGACCGGGGAGCTGTTTTTT. Its protein product is CASSRTGGGTGELFF.

A few counts support this clone. V is TRBV19 and J is TRBJ1-1, with D uncertain. This CDR3 comprises 12 residues. The germline gives CDR1 LNHDA, CDR2 SQIVND (reference sequence). The germline V and J ends were trimmed by 6 bases and 3 bases, with 8 bases remaining between them. As DNA, the CDR3 is TGTGCCAGTAGCCGTCGACACACTGAAGCTTTCTTT. It translates to CASSRRHTEAFF.

The chain employs TRBV18 and TRBJ1-5, with TRBD1 matching over 9 bases. Germline V lookup: CDR1 KGHSH, CDR2 LQKENI. With V trimmed by 3 bases and J by 5 bases, 5 bases remained unmatched. This CDR3 has 15 amino acids. DNA for the CDR3: TGTGCCAGCTCACCGGGGACAGGGAAAGATCAGCCCCAGCATTTT. As protein: CASSPGTGKDQPQHF.

For the CDR3, the DNA is TGTGCCAGCAGCCAAGACCAGCGGGGGGGCCTGTACGAGCAGTACTTC. Encoded protein: CASSQDQRGGLYEQYF. The chain combines TRBV4-2 with TRBJ2-7; 10 positions agree with TRBD2. The CDR3 runs to 16 residues. Trimming took 0 bases from V and 4 from J; bases not matched to a gene: 6. The germline CDR1 and CDR2 sequences are LGHNA and YNFKEQ.

The genes are TRBV7-9 and TRBJ2-1; TRBD1 agrees at 8 bases. CDR1 SEHNR and CDR2 FQNEAQ come from the germline V gene (reference sequence). CDR3 length equals 16 residues. The V segment lost 1 base and the J segment 5 bases; nucleotides outside the gene matches: 7. The DNA for the CDR3 is TGTGCCAGCAGCTTAGTGCAGGGGGCTACGAACAATGAGCAGTTCTTC. Protein sequence: CASSLVQGATNNEQFF.